These T cell receptor beta chains were read from a single sample in a study of cytomegalovirus exposure and HLA in healthy donors. Sequencing was performed with immunoSEQ multiplex PCR; in TCRdb, only in-frame clones are kept and a portion is missing. Among about 76,000 clones listed, roughly 76% were seen once. Source material: PBMCs. The receptors come from a male donor in good health and CMV-seropositive. CDR3s include the opening cysteine and the closing phenylalanine or tryptophan. The D gene is left open where the match is weak. Some rows have no size entry. The others give once, few or many, or a class for an expanded clone.

>TRBJ1-1|TRBV6-6|TRBD1|NA
TGTGCCAGCAGTCCCAGGGGGGAGACTGAAGCTTTCTTT
CASSPRGETEAFF
>TRBJ2-7|TRBV7-2|TRBD2|few
TGTGCCAGCAGCCTGACTAGCGGCTACGAGCAGTACTTC
CASSLTSGYEQYF
>TRBJ1-1|TRBV6-5|NA|NA
TGTGCCAGCAGCCAAACAGCTAACACTGAAGCTTTCTTT
CASSQTANTEAFF
>TRBJ1-6|TRBV6-1|NA|few
TGTGCCAGCAAAGGACCAGCCGGGAATAATTCACCCCTCCACTTT
CASKGPAGNNSPLHF
>TRBJ2-1|TRBV6-5|NA|few
TGTGCCAGCAGTTACTCGAGCGTCAATGAGCAGTTCTTC
CASSYSSVNEQFF
>TRBJ1-5|TRBV2|NA|NA
TGTGCCAGCGCAGGGCCGAGTCAGCCCCAGCATTTT
CASAGPSQPQHF
>TRBJ1-1|TRBV7-2|NA|NA
TGTGCCAGCAGCTTTAGGGGGAACACTGAAGCTTTCTTT
CASSFRGNTEAFF
>TRBJ1-1|TRBV9|NA|NA
TGTGCCAGCAGGAGGAACTTGAACACTGAAGCTTTCTTT
CASRRNLNTEAFF
>TRBJ1-3|TRBV5-1|TRBD1|few
TGCGCCAGCAGCAAACAGGGGGCTGGAAACACCATGTATTTT
CASSKQGAGNTMYF
>TRBJ2-7|TRBV9|TRBD2|NA
TGTGCCAGCAGCATTCCCTTTAGCGGGGGCCGCTACGAGCAGTACTTC
CASSIPFSGGRYEQYF
>TRBJ2-5|TRBV9|TRBD2|once
TGTGCCAGCAGCGTAGAGGCGGGGGGCGGAGGGACCCAGTACTTC
CASSVEAGGGGTQYF